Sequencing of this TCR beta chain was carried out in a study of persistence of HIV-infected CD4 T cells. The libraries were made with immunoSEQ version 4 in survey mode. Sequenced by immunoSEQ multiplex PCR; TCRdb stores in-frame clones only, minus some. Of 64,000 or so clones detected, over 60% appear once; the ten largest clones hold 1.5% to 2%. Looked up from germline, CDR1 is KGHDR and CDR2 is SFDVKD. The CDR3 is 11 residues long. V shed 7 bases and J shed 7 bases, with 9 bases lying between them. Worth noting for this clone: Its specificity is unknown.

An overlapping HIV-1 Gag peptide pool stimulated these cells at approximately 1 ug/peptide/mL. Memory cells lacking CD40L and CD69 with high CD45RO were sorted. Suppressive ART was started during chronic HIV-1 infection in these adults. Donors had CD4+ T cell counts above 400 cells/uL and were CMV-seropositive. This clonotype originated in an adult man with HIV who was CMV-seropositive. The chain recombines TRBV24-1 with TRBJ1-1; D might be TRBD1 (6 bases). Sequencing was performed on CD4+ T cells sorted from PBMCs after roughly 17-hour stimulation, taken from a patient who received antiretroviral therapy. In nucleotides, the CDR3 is TGTGCCACCAGCCACAGGGATGAAGCTTTCTTT. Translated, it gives CATSHRDEAFF.